This T cell receptor (beta chain) appears in the sequencing data of a study of blood T cell repertoires in COVID-19. Germline CDR1 reads SGHRS; CDR2 reads YFSETQ. The CDR3 totals 15 residues. With 5 bases removed from V and 7 bases from J, the gap between germline ends came to 22 bases. Sequencing used immunoSEQ multiplex PCR; TCRdb keeps in-frame clones, though not all of them. The table lists tens of thousands of clones, 65% to 80% of them singletons, with about 30% in the top ten. Sequences were obtained from peripheral blood. This chain links TRBV5-1 with TRBJ2-7; a weak D match, TRBD1 (7 bases). The receptor was isolated from a man in his sixties with active or convalescent COVID-19. The CDR3 sequence: CASSDGGGWVVEQYF. The CDR3 coding sequence is TGCGCCAGCAGTGATGGAGGGGGCTGGGTCGTGGAGCAGTACTTC.